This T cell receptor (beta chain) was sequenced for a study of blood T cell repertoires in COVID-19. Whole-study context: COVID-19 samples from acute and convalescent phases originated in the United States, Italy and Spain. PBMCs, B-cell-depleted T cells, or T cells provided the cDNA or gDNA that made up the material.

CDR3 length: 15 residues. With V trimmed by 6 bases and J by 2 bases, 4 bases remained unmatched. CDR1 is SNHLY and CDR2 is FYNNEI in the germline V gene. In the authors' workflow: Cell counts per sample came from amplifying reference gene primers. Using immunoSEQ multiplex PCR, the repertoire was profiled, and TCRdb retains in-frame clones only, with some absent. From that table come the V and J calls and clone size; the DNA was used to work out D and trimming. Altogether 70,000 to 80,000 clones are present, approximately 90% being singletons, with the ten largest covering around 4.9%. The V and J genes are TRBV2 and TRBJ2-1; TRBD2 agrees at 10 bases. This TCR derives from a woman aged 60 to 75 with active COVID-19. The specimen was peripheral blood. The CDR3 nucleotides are TGTGCCAGCAGCGGGGGACTAGCGCCCTACAATGAGCAGTTCTTC. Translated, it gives CASSGGLAPYNEQFF. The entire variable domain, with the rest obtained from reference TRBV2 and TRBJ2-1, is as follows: EPEVTQTPSHQVTQMGQEVILRCVPISNHLYFYWYRQILGQKVEFLVSFYNNEISEKSEIFDDQFSVERPDGSNFTLKIRSTKLEDSAMYFCASSGGLAPYNEQFFGPGTRLTVL.